The TCR beta chain described here comes from a study of OX40 agonist ivuxolimab in advanced cancers. The overall study: It was ivuxolimab, an agonistic anti-OX40 (CD134) antibody, that patients were treated with. Prior checkpoint blockade (anti-PD-1, anti-PD-L1 or anti-CTLA-4) was permitted; roughly 40% had it.

Germline assignment: CDR1 SGHTA and CDR2 FQGNSA. The CDR3 covers 14 residues. J lost 0 bases, V lost 5 bases, and 4 bases had no gene match. About this clone: What it binds is not known.

Overall study findings and caveats: Among the nonresponders, some also had low normalized T-cell clonal expansion. CD4+ and CD8+ blood T cells expanded clonally by week 6 at 0.1 to 3.0 mg/kg.

Method: immunoSEQ multiplex PCR; TCRdb's copy keeps in-frame clones and lacks some. The profile shows about 78,000 clones, around 86% of them singletons. The gene calls are TRBV7-2 and TRBJ2-7; 7 nucleotides agree with TRBD1. Sequenced material: CD4+ or CD8+ T cells sorted from blood, taken in a trial of the OX40 agonist ivuxolimab. This receptor was identified in an adult with an advanced solid tumor such as melanoma, head and neck, liver or kidney cancer. Here the CDR3 reads CASSTRDSSYEQYF. In DNA form, the CDR3 reads TGTGCCAGCAGCACCCGGGACAGCTCCTACGAGCAGTACTTC.